Here is one TCR beta chain with its context. This entry is derived from a study of T cell repertoires in MIS-A myocarditis. This table comes from immunoSEQ multiplex PCR, and its TCRdb copy is limited to in-frame clones, with some not included. Counted here are 9,500 to 12,000 clones, around 88% occurring once; the ten biggest clones make up 2% to 2.5%. Material for sequencing was thoracic lymph node tissue obtained at autopsy. The sequence was obtained from a man younger than 30 with fulminant myocarditis from multisystem inflammatory syndrome in adults (MIS-A) after COVID-19.

This chain's CDR3 is CASSLDREAPRPTGELFF. The CDR3 nucleotides are TGTGCCAGCAGCTTAGATCGGGAGGCCCCCCGTCCCACCGGGGAGCTGTTTTTT. This sequence joins TRBV7-6 and TRBJ2-2, with 7 bases lining up with TRBD2. The CDR3 covers 18 residues. Germline V lookup: CDR1 SGHVS, CDR2 FNYEAQ. The junction had 12 bases not matched to a gene; V was cut back by 1 base and J by 4 bases.